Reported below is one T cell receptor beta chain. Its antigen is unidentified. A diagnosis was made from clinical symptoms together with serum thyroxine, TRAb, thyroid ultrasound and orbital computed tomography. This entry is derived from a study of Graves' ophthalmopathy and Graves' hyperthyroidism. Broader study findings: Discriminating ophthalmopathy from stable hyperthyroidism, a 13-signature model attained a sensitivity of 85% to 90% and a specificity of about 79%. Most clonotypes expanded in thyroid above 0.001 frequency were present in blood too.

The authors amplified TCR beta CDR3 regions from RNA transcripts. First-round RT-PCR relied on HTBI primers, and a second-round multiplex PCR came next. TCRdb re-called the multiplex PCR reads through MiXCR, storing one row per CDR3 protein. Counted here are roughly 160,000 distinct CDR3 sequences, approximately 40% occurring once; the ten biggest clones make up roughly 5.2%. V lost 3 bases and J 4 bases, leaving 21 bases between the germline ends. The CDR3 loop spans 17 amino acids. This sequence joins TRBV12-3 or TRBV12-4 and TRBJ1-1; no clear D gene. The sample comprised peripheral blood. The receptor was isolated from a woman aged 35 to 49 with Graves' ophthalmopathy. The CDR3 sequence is CASSFLGSAHLSTEAFF. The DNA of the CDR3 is TGTGCCAGCAGTTTTTTGGGATCCGCTCACCTCAGCACTGAAGCTTTCTTT.